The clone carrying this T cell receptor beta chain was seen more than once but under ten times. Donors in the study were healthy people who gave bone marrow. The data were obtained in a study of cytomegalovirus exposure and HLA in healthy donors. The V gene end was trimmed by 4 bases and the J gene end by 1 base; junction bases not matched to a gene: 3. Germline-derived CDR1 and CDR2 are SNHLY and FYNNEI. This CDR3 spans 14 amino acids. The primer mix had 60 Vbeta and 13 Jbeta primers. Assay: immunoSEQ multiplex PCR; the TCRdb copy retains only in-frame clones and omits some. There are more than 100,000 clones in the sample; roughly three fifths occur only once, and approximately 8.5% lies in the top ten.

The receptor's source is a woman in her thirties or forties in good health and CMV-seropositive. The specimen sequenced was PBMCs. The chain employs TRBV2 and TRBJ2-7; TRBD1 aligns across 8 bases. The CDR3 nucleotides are TGTGCCAGCAGTGGACAGGGGTGGTCCTACGAGCAGTACTTC. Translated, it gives CASSGQGWSYEQYF.